The clone carrying this TCR beta chain was seen once. V gave up 4 bases and J gave up 0 bases, with 13 bases separating them. The germline V gene has CDR1 SGHTA and CDR2 FQGNSA. The CDR3 covers 15 residues. The study recruited people aged about 18 to 95 years across around 24 US areas. Recovered status in Cohort 3 required two negative PCRs, clearance, or symptom resolution. The data derive from a study of blood T cell repertoires in COVID-19. Study overall: Samples representing acute and convalescent COVID-19 were sourced from the United States, Italy and Spain. The analysed material was cDNA or gDNA that came from T cells, B-cell-depleted T cells, or PBMCs.

Sequencing used immunoSEQ multiplex PCR; TCRdb keeps in-frame clones, though not all of them. This sample carries roughly 170,000 clones, approximately 82% of them seen once, and the ten largest clones take 18%. Sequencing was done on a sample of PBMCs or T cells enriched from blood (not recorded which). V usage is TRBV7-2 and J usage is TRBJ2-7; possible D gene TRBD1, 6 bases. This TCR was sampled from a man aged 60-69 years who had recovered from COVID-19. DNA of the CDR3: TGTGCCAGCAGCTCAAGACAGGTCCCCTCCTACGAGCAGTACTTC. This codes for CASSSRQVPSYEQYF.